These T cell receptor beta chains were read from a single sample in a study of blood T cell repertoires in COVID-19. TCRdb's copy holds only in-frame clones and misses some; the assay was immunoSEQ multiplex PCR. This repertoire shows a few hundred thousand clones, roughly 90% found once; its top ten account for over 8%. Material: PBMCs or T cells enriched from blood (not recorded which). The receptor set was obtained from a woman aged 40 to 55 who had recovered from COVID-19. Each CDR3 is given with its conserved first and last residue. Each record gives: clone size, J gene, V gene, D gene, CDR3 DNA, CDR3 protein. D genes are given only for firm matches. Clone size is given for some rows only: seen once, a few or many times, or a class if the clone is expanded.

clone_size: .; j_call: TRBJ2-5; v_call: TRBV28; d_call: .; cdr3_nt: TGTGCCAGCAGGCTCACACCGGGGCAAGAGACCCAGTACTTC; cdr3_aa: CASRLTPGQETQYF
clone_size: once; j_call: TRBJ2-3; v_call: TRBV7-6; d_call: TRBD1; cdr3_nt: TGTGCCAGCAGCTTACAGACAGGGGGCACAGATACGCAGTATTTT; cdr3_aa: CASSLQTGGTDTQYF
clone_size: .; j_call: TRBJ2-7; v_call: TRBV5-1; d_call: .; cdr3_nt: TGCGCCAGCAGCCCCAGGGACTCGGGCTCCTACGAGCAGTACTTC; cdr3_aa: CASSPRDSGSYEQYF
clone_size: .; j_call: TRBJ2-7; v_call: TRBV27; d_call: TRBD1; cdr3_nt: TGTGCCAGCAGTCCGCAGGGGGCGGAATTCTACGAGCAGTACTTC; cdr3_aa: CASSPQGAEFYEQYF
clone_size: .; j_call: TRBJ2-3; v_call: TRBV29-1; d_call: .; cdr3_nt: TGCAGCACCCTAAGCACAGATACGCAGTATTTT; cdr3_aa: CSTLSTDTQYF
clone_size: .; j_call: TRBJ2-1; v_call: TRBV10-3; d_call: TRBD2; cdr3_nt: TGTGCCGCAGCGGGAGTCAGTGCGGGTGAGCAGTTCTTC; cdr3_aa: CAAAGVSAGEQFF
clone_size: .; j_call: TRBJ2-7; v_call: TRBV7-8; d_call: .; cdr3_nt: TGTGCCAGCAGCTCGAGGGGGGGGACCCTCTACGAGCAGTACTTC; cdr3_aa: CASSSRGGTLYEQYF
clone_size: .; j_call: TRBJ2-7; v_call: TRBV3-1/TRBV3-2; d_call: TRBD2; cdr3_nt: TGTGCCAGCAGAGCGGGGGGGAGTTACGAGCAGTACTTC; cdr3_aa: CASRAGGSYEQYF
clone_size: few; j_call: TRBJ1-2; v_call: TRBV7-2; d_call: .; cdr3_nt: TGTGCCAGCAGCTTCGGGGGGCACGGCTACACCTTC; cdr3_aa: CASSFGGHGYTF
clone_size: .; j_call: TRBJ1-3; v_call: TRBV9; d_call: .; cdr3_nt: TGTGCCAGCAGCGTAGGAGGTAGTGAACCTGGAAACACCATATATTTT; cdr3_aa: CASSVGGSEPGNTIYF
clone_size: .; j_call: TRBJ2-1; v_call: TRBV28; d_call: TRBD1; cdr3_nt: TGTGCCAGCAGTTCCGGGACAGAATTATGGAAGGAGCAGTTCTTC; cdr3_aa: CASSSGTELWKEQFF
clone_size: many; j_call: TRBJ2-2; v_call: TRBV5-1; d_call: TRBD2; cdr3_nt: TGCGCCAGCAGCCCCCGGACTAGCGGTTACACAACCGGGGAGCTGTTTTTT; cdr3_aa: CASSPRTSGYTTGELFF
clone_size: .; j_call: TRBJ2-6; v_call: TRBV18; d_call: .; cdr3_nt: TGTGCCAGCTCACCCAAGGGGCCTACCATCTCTGGGGCCAACGTCCTGACTTTC; cdr3_aa: CASSPKGPTISGANVLTF
clone_size: .; j_call: TRBJ2-7; v_call: TRBV3-1/TRBV3-2; d_call: TRBD2; cdr3_nt: TGTGCCAGCACCCTAGGACTAGCGGGGGGGGTTACCTACGAGCAGTACTTC; cdr3_aa: CASTLGLAGGVTYEQYF
clone_size: .; j_call: TRBJ1-2; v_call: TRBV30; d_call: TRBD1; cdr3_nt: TGTGCCTGGATGGACAGGGACTATGGCTACACCTTC; cdr3_aa: CAWMDRDYGYTF
clone_size: .; j_call: TRBJ2-7; v_call: TRBV7-9; d_call: TRBD2; cdr3_nt: TGTGCCAGCAGATCTCAGCGGGACCCCACCTACGAGCAGTACTTC; cdr3_aa: CASRSQRDPTYEQYF
clone_size: .; j_call: TRBJ1-3; v_call: TRBV30; d_call: TRBD1; cdr3_nt: TGTGCCTGGCAGGGACAGGTAGTCGAACCGGCCCACCTCGGAAACACCATATATTTT; cdr3_aa: CAWQGQVVEPAHLGNTIYF
clone_size: .; j_call: TRBJ2-5; v_call: TRBV5-1; d_call: TRBD1; cdr3_nt: TGCGCCAGCAGCTTGGTCACCGGGACAGTCCAAGAGACCCAGTACTTC; cdr3_aa: CASSLVTGTVQETQYF
clone_size: .; j_call: TRBJ1-1; v_call: TRBV5-6; d_call: TRBD1; cdr3_nt: TGTGCCAGCAGCTTGGCCGGACAGGGCCGGGATACTGAAGCTTTCTTT; cdr3_aa: CASSLAGQGRDTEAFF
clone_size: .; j_call: TRBJ2-5; v_call: TRBV3-1/TRBV3-2; d_call: .; cdr3_nt: TGTGCCAGCAGCCAAGAAGCCGGGACCCAGTACTTC; cdr3_aa: CASSQEAGTQYF
clone_size: .; j_call: TRBJ1-5; v_call: TRBV21-1; d_call: .; cdr3_nt: TGTGCCAGCAGCAAATGCGGGGACAGTAATCATCAGACCCAGCATTTT; cdr3_aa: CASSKCGDSNHQTQHF
clone_size: .; j_call: TRBJ2-7; v_call: TRBV21-1; d_call: .; cdr3_nt: TGTGCCAGCAGCATCGCATGGACAGGGTCCTACGAGCAGTACTTC; cdr3_aa: CASSIAWTGSYEQYF
clone_size: .; j_call: TRBJ1-1; v_call: TRBV18; d_call: TRBD1; cdr3_nt: TGTGCCAGCTCACCAACAGGGGGAAACACTGAAGCTTTCTTT; cdr3_aa: CASSPTGGNTEAFF
clone_size: once; j_call: TRBJ2-7; v_call: TRBV24-1; d_call: TRBD2; cdr3_nt: TGTGCCACCAGTGTCGCGGGAGAATACGAGCAGTACTTC; cdr3_aa: CATSVAGEYEQYF
clone_size: .; j_call: TRBJ1-2; v_call: TRBV28; d_call: .; cdr3_nt: TGTGCCAGCAGTTTCACGGGAAACTATGGCTACACCTTC; cdr3_aa: CASSFTGNYGYTF
clone_size: .; j_call: TRBJ2-1; v_call: TRBV5-1; d_call: TRBD2; cdr3_nt: TGCGCCAGCAGCTTGGTTCCTAGCGGGAGTGGAAATGAGCAGTTCTTC; cdr3_aa: CASSLVPSGSGNEQFF
clone_size: .; j_call: TRBJ2-1; v_call: TRBV3-1/TRBV3-2; d_call: TRBD2; cdr3_nt: TGTGCCAGCACCCAAAGGATAGCGGGAGCCTACAATGAGCAGTTCTTC; cdr3_aa: CASTQRIAGAYNEQFF
clone_size: .; j_call: TRBJ2-2; v_call: TRBV11-3; d_call: .; cdr3_nt: TGTGCCAGCAGCTTGACCACGCTCGGGTTCGGGGAGCTGTTTTTT; cdr3_aa: CASSLTTLGFGELFF
clone_size: .; j_call: TRBJ2-7; v_call: TRBV27; d_call: .; cdr3_nt: TGTGCCAGCAGTGACTCGCGGGGAAACTACGAGCAGTACTTC; cdr3_aa: CASSDSRGNYEQYF
clone_size: .; j_call: TRBJ1-1; v_call: TRBV30; d_call: .; cdr3_nt: TGTGCCTGGAGGGAGGGTCCGCTTACTGAAGCTTTCTTT; cdr3_aa: CAWREGPLTEAFF
clone_size: .; j_call: TRBJ1-4; v_call: TRBV4-3; d_call: .; cdr3_nt: TGCGCCAGCAGGAGCAGCGCAACTAATGAAAAACTGTTTTTT; cdr3_aa: CASRSSATNEKLFF
clone_size: .; j_call: TRBJ1-1; v_call: TRBV6-1; d_call: .; cdr3_nt: TGTGCCAGCAGTGACACAGAAATTATGAACACTGAAGCTTTCTTT; cdr3_aa: CASSDTEIMNTEAFF
clone_size: once; j_call: TRBJ2-1; v_call: TRBV19; d_call: TRBD2; cdr3_nt: TGTGCCAGTAGTAAAAATAGCGGGAGCTCCTACAATGAGCAGTTCTTC; cdr3_aa: CASSKNSGSSYNEQFF
clone_size: .; j_call: TRBJ2-7; v_call: TRBV2; d_call: .; cdr3_nt: TGTGCCAGCAGTGTCTACAGGGTAAACGAGCAGTACTTC; cdr3_aa: CASSVYRVNEQYF
clone_size: .; j_call: TRBJ1-1; v_call: TRBV10-3; d_call: .; cdr3_nt: TGTGCCATCAGCGTCGGGGGGGCGGACACTGAAGCTTTCTTT; cdr3_aa: CAISVGGADTEAFF
clone_size: .; j_call: TRBJ2-7; v_call: TRBV7-9; d_call: .; cdr3_nt: TGTGCCAGCAGCTCTAAAGATCACGCCTACGAGCAGTACTTC; cdr3_aa: CASSSKDHAYEQYF
clone_size: .; j_call: TRBJ1-2; v_call: TRBV10-3; d_call: .; cdr3_nt: TGTGCCATCAGTGACCCTAATTACGAGGGATCCTATGGCTACACCTTC; cdr3_aa: CAISDPNYEGSYGYTF
clone_size: few; j_call: TRBJ2-7; v_call: TRBV5-1; d_call: TRBD1; cdr3_nt: TGCGCCAGCAGCTTGGGGACAGGGGGATCCGAGCAGTACTTC; cdr3_aa: CASSLGTGGSEQYF
clone_size: .; j_call: TRBJ2-2; v_call: TRBV4-3; d_call: TRBD1; cdr3_nt: TGCGCCAGCAGCCAAAACAGGGGGACGGGCACCGGGGAGCTGTTTTTT; cdr3_aa: CASSQNRGTGTGELFF
clone_size: .; j_call: TRBJ2-3; v_call: TRBV4-2; d_call: .; cdr3_nt: TGTGCCAGCAGCCAAGGGGGCTGGACGGGAGCAGGGGATACGCAGTATTTT; cdr3_aa: CASSQGGWTGAGDTQYF
clone_size: .; j_call: TRBJ2-5; v_call: TRBV7-3; d_call: TRBD2; cdr3_nt: TGTGCCAGCGCGCCGGGGCTAGCGGGAAGAGAGACCCAGTACTTC; cdr3_aa: CASAPGLAGRETQYF
clone_size: .; j_call: TRBJ2-7; v_call: TRBV21-1; d_call: .; cdr3_nt: TGTGCCACCGATAACAGGGGTATAATGGCCAGGTCCTACGAGCAGTACTTC; cdr3_aa: CATDNRGIMARSYEQYF
clone_size: .; j_call: TRBJ2-3; v_call: TRBV2; d_call: .; cdr3_nt: TGTGCCAGCAGCCGCATGTCAGGACAAGATACGCAGTATTTT; cdr3_aa: CASSRMSGQDTQYF
clone_size: .; j_call: TRBJ1-1; v_call: TRBV11-2; d_call: .; cdr3_nt: TGTGCCAGCAGCTTAGGCCTCAGGGTTTTGAACACTGAAGCTTTCTTT; cdr3_aa: CASSLGLRVLNTEAFF
clone_size: .; j_call: TRBJ1-2; v_call: TRBV30; d_call: TRBD1; cdr3_nt: TGTGCCTGGAAACAGGGGGCGGGCGGCTACACCTTC; cdr3_aa: CAWKQGAGGYTF
clone_size: few; j_call: TRBJ2-7; v_call: TRBV4-3; d_call: TRBD1; cdr3_nt: TGCGCCAGCAGCCAAGCGCGTGGACAGGGCCACGAGCAGTACTTC; cdr3_aa: CASSQARGQGHEQYF
clone_size: .; j_call: TRBJ2-1; v_call: TRBV15; d_call: TRBD2; cdr3_nt: TGTGCCACCAGCAGGCAACGGGGGGGCTACAATGAGCAGTTCTTC; cdr3_aa: CATSRQRGGYNEQFF
clone_size: .; j_call: TRBJ2-3; v_call: TRBV20-1; d_call: .; cdr3_nt: TGCAGTGCAACCAGGGGGGATGCGCAGTATTTT; cdr3_aa: CSATRGDAQYF
clone_size: .; j_call: TRBJ1-3; v_call: TRBV19; d_call: .; cdr3_nt: TGTGCCAGTAGTATTGACGGGTCCTTTACTGGAAACACCATATATTTT; cdr3_aa: CASSIDGSFTGNTIYF